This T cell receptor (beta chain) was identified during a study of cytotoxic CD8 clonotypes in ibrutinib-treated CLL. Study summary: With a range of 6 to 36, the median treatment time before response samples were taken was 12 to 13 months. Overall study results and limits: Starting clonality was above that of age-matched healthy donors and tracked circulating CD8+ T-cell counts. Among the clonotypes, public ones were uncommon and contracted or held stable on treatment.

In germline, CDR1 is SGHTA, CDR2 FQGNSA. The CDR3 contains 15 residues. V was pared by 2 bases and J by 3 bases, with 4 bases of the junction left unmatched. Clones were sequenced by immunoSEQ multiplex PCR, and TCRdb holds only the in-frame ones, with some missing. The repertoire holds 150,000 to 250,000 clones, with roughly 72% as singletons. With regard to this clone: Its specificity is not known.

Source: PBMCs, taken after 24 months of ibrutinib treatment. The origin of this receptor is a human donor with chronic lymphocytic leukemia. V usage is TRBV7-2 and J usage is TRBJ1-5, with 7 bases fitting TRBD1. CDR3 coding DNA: TGTGCCAGCAGCTTAATGGGACAGCTCAATCAGCCCCAGCATTTT. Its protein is CASSLMGQLNQPQHF.